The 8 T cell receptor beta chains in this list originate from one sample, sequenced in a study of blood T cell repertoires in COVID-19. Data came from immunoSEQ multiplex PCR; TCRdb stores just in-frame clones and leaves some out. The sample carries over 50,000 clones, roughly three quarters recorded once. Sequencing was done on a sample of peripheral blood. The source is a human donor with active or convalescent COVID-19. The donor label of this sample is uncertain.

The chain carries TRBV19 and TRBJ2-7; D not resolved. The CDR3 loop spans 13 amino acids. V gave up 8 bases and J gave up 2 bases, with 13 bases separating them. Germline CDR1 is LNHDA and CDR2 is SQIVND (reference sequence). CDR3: CASGQVSTYEQYF. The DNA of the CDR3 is TGTGCCAGTGGGCAGGTGTCAACCTACGAGCAGTACTTC. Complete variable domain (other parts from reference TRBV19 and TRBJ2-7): DGGITQSPKYLFRKEGQNVTLSCEQNLNHDAMYWYRQDPGQGLRLIYYSQIVNDFQKGDIAEGYSVSREKKESFPLTVTSAQKNPTAFYLCASGQVSTYEQYFGPGTRLTVT.

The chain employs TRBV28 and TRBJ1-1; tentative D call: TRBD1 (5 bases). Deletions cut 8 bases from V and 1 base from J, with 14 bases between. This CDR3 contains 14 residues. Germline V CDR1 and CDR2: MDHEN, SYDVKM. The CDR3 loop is CASWISQGNTEAFF. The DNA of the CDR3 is TGTGCCAGCTGGATTTCCCAGGGGAACACTGAAGCTTTCTTT. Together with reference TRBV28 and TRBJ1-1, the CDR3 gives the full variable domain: DVKVTQSSRYLVKRTGEKVFLECVQDMDHENMFWYRQDPGLGLRLIYFSYDVKMKEKGDIPEGYSVSREKKERFSLILESASTNQTSMYLCASWISQGNTEAFFGQGTRLTVV.

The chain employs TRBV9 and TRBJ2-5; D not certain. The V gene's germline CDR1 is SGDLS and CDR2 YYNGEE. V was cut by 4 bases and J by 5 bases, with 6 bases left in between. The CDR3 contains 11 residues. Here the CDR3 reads CASSSQETQYF. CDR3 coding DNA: TGTGCCAGCAGCTCACAGGAGACCCAGTACTTC.

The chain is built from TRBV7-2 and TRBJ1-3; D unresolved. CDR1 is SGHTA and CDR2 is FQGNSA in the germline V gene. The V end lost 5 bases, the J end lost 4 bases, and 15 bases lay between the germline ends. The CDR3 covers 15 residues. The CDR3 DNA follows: TGTGCCAGCAGCCCACCCCGGGTTGGAGGAAACACCATATATTTT. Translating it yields CASSPPRVGGNTIYF.

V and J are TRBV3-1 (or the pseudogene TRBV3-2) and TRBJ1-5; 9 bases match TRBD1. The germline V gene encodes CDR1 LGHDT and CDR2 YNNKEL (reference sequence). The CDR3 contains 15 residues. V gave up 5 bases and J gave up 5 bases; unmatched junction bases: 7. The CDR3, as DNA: TGTGCCAGCAGCTCGGGACAGGGAACCCATCAGCCCCAGCATTTT. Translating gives CASSSGQGTHQPQHF.

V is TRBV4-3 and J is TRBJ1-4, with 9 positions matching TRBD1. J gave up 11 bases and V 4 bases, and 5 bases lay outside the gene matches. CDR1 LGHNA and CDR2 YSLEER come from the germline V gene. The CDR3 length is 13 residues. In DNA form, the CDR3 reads TGCGCCAGCAGCCTGGGACAGGGTGGGAAACTGTTTTTT. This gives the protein CASSLGQGGKLFF.

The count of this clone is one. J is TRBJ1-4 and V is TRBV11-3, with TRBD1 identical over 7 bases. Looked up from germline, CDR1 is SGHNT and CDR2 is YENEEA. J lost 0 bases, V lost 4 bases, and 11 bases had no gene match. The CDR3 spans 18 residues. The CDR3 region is CASSSREGASATNEKLFF. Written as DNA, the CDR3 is TGTGCCAGCAGCTCCCGAGAGGGGGCGAGTGCAACTAATGAAAAACTGTTTTTT.

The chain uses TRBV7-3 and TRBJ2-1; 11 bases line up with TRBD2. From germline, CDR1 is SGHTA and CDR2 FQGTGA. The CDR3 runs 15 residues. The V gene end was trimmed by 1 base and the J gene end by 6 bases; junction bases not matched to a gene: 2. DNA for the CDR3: TGTGCCAGCAGCTTAAAACTAGCGGGAGTCAATGAGCAGTTCTTC. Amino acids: CASSLKLAGVNEQFF.